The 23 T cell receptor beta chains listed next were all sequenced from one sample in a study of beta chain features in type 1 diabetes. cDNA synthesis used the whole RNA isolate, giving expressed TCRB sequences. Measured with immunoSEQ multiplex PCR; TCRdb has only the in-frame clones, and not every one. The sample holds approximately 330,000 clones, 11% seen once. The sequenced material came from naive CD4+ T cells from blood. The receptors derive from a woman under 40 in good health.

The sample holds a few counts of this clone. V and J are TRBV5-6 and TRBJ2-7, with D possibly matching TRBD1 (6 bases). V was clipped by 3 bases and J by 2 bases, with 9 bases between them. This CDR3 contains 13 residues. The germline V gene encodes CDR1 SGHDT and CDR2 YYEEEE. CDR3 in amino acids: CASSSGTTYEQYF. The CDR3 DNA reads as TGTGCCAGCAGCTCCGGGACAACCTACGAGCAGTACTTC.

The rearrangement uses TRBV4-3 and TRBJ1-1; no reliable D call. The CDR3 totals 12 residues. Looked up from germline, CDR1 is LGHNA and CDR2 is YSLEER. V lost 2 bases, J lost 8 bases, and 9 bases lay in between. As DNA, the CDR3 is TGCGCCAGCAGCCAAACAAGTGGCGAAGCTTTCTTT. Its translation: CASSQTSGEAFF.

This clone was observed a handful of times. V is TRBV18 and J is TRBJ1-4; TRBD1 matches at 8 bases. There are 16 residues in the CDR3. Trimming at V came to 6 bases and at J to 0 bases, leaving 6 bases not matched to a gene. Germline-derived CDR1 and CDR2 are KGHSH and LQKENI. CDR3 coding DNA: TGTGCCAGCTCTCGGACAGGGACTGCAACTAATGAAAAACTGTTTTTT. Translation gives CASSRTGTATNEKLFF.

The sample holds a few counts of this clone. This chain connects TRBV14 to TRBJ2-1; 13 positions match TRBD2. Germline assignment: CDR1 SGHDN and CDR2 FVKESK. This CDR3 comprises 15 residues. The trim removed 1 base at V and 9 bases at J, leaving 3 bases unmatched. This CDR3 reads CASSQGTSGSIEQFF. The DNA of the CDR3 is TGTGCCAGCAGCCAAGGGACTAGCGGGAGTATTGAGCAGTTCTTC.

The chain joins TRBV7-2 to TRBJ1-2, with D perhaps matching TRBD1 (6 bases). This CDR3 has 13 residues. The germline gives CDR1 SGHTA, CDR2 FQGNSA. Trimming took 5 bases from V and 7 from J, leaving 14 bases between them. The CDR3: CASSTGRGTGYTF. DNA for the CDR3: TGTGCCAGCAGCACGGGCAGGGGTACTGGCTACACCTTC.

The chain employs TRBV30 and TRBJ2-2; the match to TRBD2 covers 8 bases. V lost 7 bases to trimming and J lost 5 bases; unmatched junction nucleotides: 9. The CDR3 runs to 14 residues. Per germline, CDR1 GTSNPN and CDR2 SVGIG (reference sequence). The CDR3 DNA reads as TGTGCCTCCGGGCGGGGGGCGGAGACCGGGGAGCTGTTTTTT. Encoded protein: CASGRGAETGELFF. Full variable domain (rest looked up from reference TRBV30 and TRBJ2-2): SQTIHQWPATLVQPVGSPLSLECTVEGTSNPNLYWYRQAAGRGLQLLFYSVGIGQISSEVPQNLSASRPQDRQFILSSKKLLLSDSGFYLCASGRGAETGELFFGEGSRLTVL.

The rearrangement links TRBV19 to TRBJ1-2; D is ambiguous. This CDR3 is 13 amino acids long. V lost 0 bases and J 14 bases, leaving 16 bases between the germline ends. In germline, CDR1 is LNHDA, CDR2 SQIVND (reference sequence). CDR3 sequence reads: CASSIDPQSATTF. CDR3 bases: TGTGCCAGTAGTATAGATCCACAGTCCGCCACTACCTTC.

The CDR3 loop is CASSRLGGSSYNEQFF. Written as DNA, the CDR3 is TGCGCCAGCTCCCGGCTAGGCGGAAGCTCCTACAATGAGCAGTTCTTC. J is TRBJ2-1 and V is TRBV4-3, with D hard to call. The ends were cut back, 8 bases at V and 0 bases at J, with 17 bases in the middle. This CDR3 region has 16 residues. Per the germline V gene, CDR1 is LGHNA and CDR2 is YSLEER.

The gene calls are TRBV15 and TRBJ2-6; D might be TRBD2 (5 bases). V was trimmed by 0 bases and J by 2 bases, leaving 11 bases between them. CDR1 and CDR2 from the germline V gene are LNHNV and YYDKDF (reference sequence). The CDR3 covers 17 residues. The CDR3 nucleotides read TGTGCCACCAGCAGAGATGTTAAACTAGCTGGGGCCAACGTCCTGACTTTC. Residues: CATSRDVKLAGANVLTF.

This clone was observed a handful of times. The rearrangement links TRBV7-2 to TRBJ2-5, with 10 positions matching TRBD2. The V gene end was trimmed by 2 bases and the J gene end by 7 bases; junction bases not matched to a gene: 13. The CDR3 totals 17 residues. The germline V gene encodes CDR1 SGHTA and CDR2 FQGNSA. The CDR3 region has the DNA TGTGCCAGCAGCTTACGGTCCTTAGCGGGAGGAGTCGTGACCCAGTACTTC. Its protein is CASSLRSLAGGVVTQYF.

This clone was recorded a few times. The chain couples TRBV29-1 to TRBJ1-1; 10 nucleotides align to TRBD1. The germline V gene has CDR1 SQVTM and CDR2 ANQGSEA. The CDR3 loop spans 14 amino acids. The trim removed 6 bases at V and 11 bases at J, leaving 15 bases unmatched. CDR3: CSVEGTGVPFEAFF. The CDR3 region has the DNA TGCAGCGTGGAGGGGACAGGGGTGCCCTTTGAGGCTTTCTTT. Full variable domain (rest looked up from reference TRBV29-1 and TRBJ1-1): SAVISQKPSRDICQRGTSLTIQCQVDSQVTMMFWYRQQPGQSLTLIATANQGSEATYESGFVIDKFPISRPNLTFSTLTVSNMSPEDSSIYLCSVEGTGVPFEAFFGQGTRLTVV.

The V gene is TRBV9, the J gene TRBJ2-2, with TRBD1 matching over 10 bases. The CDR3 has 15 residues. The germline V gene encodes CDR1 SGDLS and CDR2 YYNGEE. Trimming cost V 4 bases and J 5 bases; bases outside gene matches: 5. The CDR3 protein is CASSPRTGGTGELFF. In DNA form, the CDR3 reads TGTGCCAGCAGCCCCCGGACAGGGGGGACCGGGGAGCTGTTTTTT. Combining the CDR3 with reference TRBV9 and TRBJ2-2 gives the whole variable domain DSGVTQTPKHLITATGQRVTLRCSPRSGDLSVYWYQQSLDQGLQFLIQYYNGEERAKGNILERFSAQQFPDLHSELNLSSLELGDSALYFCASSPRTGGTGELFFGEGSRLTVL.

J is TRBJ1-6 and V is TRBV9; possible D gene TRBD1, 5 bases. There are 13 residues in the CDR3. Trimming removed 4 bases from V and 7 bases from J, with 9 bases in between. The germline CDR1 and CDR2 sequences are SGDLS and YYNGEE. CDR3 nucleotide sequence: TGTGCCAGCAGCCCCGGACAAAATTCACCCCTCCACTTT. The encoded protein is CASSPGQNSPLHF.

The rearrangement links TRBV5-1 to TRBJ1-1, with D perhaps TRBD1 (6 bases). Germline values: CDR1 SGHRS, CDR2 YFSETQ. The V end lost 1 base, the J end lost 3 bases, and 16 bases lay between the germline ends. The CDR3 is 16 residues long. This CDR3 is CASSLYRGTPDTEAFF. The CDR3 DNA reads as TGCGCCAGCAGCTTGTATCGTGGGACACCTGACACTGAAGCTTTCTTT.

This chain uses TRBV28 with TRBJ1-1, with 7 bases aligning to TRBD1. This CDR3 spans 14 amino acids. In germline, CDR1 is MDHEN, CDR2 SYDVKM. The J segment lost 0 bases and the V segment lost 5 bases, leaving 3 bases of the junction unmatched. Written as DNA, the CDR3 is TGTGCCAGCAGTCTCGGGACAGTGAACACTGAAGCTTTCTTT. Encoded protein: CASSLGTVNTEAFF.

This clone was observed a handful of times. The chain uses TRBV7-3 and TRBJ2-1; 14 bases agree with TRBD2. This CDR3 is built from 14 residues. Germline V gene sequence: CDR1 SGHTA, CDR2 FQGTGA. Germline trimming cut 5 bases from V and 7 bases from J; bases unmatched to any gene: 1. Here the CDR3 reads CASSGTSGSNEQFF. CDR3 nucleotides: TGTGCCAGCAGCGGGACTAGCGGGAGTAATGAGCAGTTCTTC.

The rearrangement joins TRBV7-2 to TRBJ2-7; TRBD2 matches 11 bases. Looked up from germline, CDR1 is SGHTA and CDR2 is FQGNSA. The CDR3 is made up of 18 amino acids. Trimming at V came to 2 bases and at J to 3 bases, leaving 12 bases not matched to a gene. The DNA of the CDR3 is TGTGCCAGCAGCTTACTGGGACTAGCGGAAGTCTTCGACTACGAGCAGTACTTC. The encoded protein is CASSLLGLAEVFDYEQYF. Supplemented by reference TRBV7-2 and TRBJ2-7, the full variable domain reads GAGVSQSPSNKVTEKGKDVELRCDPISGHTALYWYRQSLGQGLEFLIYFQGNSAPDKSGLPSDRFSAERTGGSVSTLTIQRTQQEDSAVYLCASSLLGLAEVFDYEQYFGPGTRLTVT.

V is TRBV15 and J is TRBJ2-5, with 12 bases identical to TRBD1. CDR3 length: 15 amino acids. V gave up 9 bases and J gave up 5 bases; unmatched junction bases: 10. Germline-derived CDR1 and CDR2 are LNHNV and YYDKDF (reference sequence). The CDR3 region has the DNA TGTGCCACACAACTACCGGGACAGGGGGCGGAGACCCAGTACTTC. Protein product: CATQLPGQGAETQYF.

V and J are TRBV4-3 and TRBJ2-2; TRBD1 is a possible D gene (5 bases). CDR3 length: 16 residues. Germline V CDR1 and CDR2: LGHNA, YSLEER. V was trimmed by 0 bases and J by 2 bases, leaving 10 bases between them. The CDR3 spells CASSQEGVVNTGELFF. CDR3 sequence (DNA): TGCGCCAGCAGCCAAGAAGGGGTAGTTAACACCGGGGAGCTGTTTTTT.

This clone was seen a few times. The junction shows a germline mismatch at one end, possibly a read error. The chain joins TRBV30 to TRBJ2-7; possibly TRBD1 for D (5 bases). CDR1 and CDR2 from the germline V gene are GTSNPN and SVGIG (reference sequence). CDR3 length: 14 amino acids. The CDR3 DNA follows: TGTGCCTGGAGTAACTGGGGCGGCTCCCACGAGCAGTACTTC. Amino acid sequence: CAWSNWGGSHEQYF.

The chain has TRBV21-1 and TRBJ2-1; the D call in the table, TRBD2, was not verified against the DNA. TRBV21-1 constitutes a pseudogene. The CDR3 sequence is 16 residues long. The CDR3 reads CASSKLGSGSRNEQFF. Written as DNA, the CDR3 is TGTGCCAGCAGCAAACTTGGTAGCGGGAGTCGTAATGAGCAGTTCTTC.

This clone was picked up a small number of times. CDR3 coding DNA: TGTGCCAGCAGCCCCCTTCTCCTCACCGGGGAGCTGTTTTTT. This translates into CASSPLLLTGELFF. The chain links TRBV28 to TRBJ2-2; D is undetermined. V gave up 6 bases and J gave up 4 bases, with 12 bases separating them. Germline V gene data show CDR1 as MDHEN and CDR2 as SYDVKM. The CDR3 is 14 residues long.

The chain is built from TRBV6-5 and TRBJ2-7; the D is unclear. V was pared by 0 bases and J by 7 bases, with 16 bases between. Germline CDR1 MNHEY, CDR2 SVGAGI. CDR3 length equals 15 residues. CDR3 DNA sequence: TGTGCCAGCAGTTACTCGTTGAAACCAAAACTGGAGCAGTACTTC. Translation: CASSYSLKPKLEQYF.